This T cell receptor (beta chain) was identified during a study of regulatory T cells in long-lasting Graves disease. About the study: Antithyroid drugs had been taken by newly diagnosed Graves' patients for under 3 months.

The time point here: newly diagnosed GD, antithyroid drugs for less than 3 months. Researchers made the TCR library from RNA that was extracted from PBMCs. This clonotype occurred a few times. Through Arm-PCR of CDR3 regions and iRepertoire HTBI primers, TCR beta libraries were built. One entry per CDR3 protein, called by TCRdb with MiXCR from the multiplex PCR reads. The repertoire includes 560,000 or so distinct CDR3 sequences, 15% to 20% of them detected once, and more than 10% sits in the top ten. These sequences were also reported in another study, on T cells in Graves' hyperthyroidism and ophthalmopathy.

The sample consisted of peripheral blood mononuclear cells (PBMCs), taken at new diagnosis, from a patient treated with antithyroid drugs. This clonotype was obtained from a man in his late teens or twenties with Graves disease.

The CDR3, as DNA: TGTGCCAGCAGCTTGCTAGGGAAGAACACTGAAGCTTTCTTT. Amino acids: CASSLLGKNTEAFF. This chain uses TRBV5-8 with TRBJ1-1; no clear D. V shed 1 base and J shed 1 base, with 8 bases lying between them. Germline V gene sequence: CDR1 SGHTS, CDR2 YDEGEE. The CDR3 spans 14 residues.